This is a list of T cell receptor beta chains from one sample in a study of T cell responses to AZD1222 COVID-19 vaccine. TCRdb's table, derived via immunoSEQ multiplex PCR, lists solely in-frame clones and lacks some. The sample records more than 100,000 clones, about 90% being singletons. The sample here was peripheral blood, taken on day 0 of AZD1222 vaccination. Source of these receptors: an adult in good health. Both conserved end residues are part of each CDR3. D genes are given only for firm matches. The size entry is marked missing in some rows and otherwise reads once, few, many or a size class.

j_call: TRBJ2-1
cdr3_length: 19
d_call: TRBD1
clone_size: NA
v_call: TRBV7-6
cdr3_nt: TGTGCCAGCAGCTTAAAAGGGGGCGGAACGGGCCCCTCCTACAATGAGCAGTTCTTC
cdr3_aa: CASSLKGGGTGPSYNEQFF

j_call: TRBJ1-5
cdr3_length: 17
d_call: NA
clone_size: NA
v_call: TRBV7-2
cdr3_nt: TGTGCCAGCAGCTTAGATGCCGGGGCCTCAAGCAATCAGCCCCAGCATTTT
cdr3_aa: CASSLDAGASSNQPQHF

j_call: TRBJ2-2
cdr3_length: 15
d_call: TRBD2
clone_size: NA
v_call: TRBV9
cdr3_nt: TGTGCCAGCAGTGGAGCGGGGGGGCTTCGCGGGGAGCTGTTTTTT
cdr3_aa: CASSGAGGLRGELFF

j_call: TRBJ1-5
cdr3_length: 14
d_call: NA
clone_size: NA
v_call: TRBV6-1
cdr3_nt: TGTGCCAGCAGCTACGACGGATTCGGTCAGCCCCAGCATTTT
cdr3_aa: CASSYDGFGQPQHF

j_call: TRBJ2-4
cdr3_length: 14
d_call: TRBD2
clone_size: NA
v_call: TRBV7-2
cdr3_nt: TGTGCCAGCAGCTTTCGGGAGGGCGAGAACATTCAGTACTTC
cdr3_aa: CASSFREGENIQYF

j_call: TRBJ2-2
cdr3_length: 15
d_call: NA
clone_size: once
v_call: TRBV30
cdr3_nt: TGTGCCTGGAGTGTACTTGATGTGGGATCCGGGGAGCTGTTTTTT
cdr3_aa: CAWSVLDVGSGELFF

j_call: TRBJ2-1
cdr3_length: 12
d_call: NA
clone_size: NA
v_call: TRBV6-5
cdr3_nt: TGTGCCAGCAGTCACAGGTTCAATGAGCAGTTCTTC
cdr3_aa: CASSHRFNEQFF

j_call: TRBJ1-2
cdr3_length: 12
d_call: NA
clone_size: few
v_call: TRBV27
cdr3_nt: TGTGCCAGCAGTTTAATGGGGGAAGGCTACACCTTC
cdr3_aa: CASSLMGEGYTF

j_call: TRBJ2-3
cdr3_length: 13
d_call: NA
clone_size: NA
v_call: TRBV7-3
cdr3_nt: TGTGCCAGCAGCTTTGGCAGGGAAGATACGCAGTATTTT
cdr3_aa: CASSFGREDTQYF

j_call: TRBJ2-7
cdr3_length: 11
d_call: NA
clone_size: NA
v_call: TRBV7-2
cdr3_nt: TGTGCCAGCAGCGCCTATAGCGAGCAGTACTTC
cdr3_aa: CASSAYSEQYF

j_call: TRBJ1-4
cdr3_length: 16
d_call: TRBD1
clone_size: NA
v_call: TRBV4-2
cdr3_nt: TGTGCCAGCAGCCAAGAGGGGGACAGGGGCGGTGAAAAACTGTTTTTT
cdr3_aa: CASSQEGDRGGEKLFF

j_call: TRBJ1-5
cdr3_length: 13
d_call: TRBD1
clone_size: NA
v_call: TRBV10-3
cdr3_nt: TGTGCCATCAGAAAGACAGGGGATCAGCCCCAGCATTTT
cdr3_aa: CAIRKTGDQPQHF

j_call: TRBJ1-3
cdr3_length: 16
d_call: TRBD1
clone_size: once
v_call: TRBV7-6
cdr3_nt: TGTGCCAGCAGCCCCCGGACAGGGGGTATCGGAAACACCATATATTTT
cdr3_aa: CASSPRTGGIGNTIYF

j_call: TRBJ1-1
cdr3_length: 15
d_call: TRBD1
clone_size: NA
v_call: TRBV5-1
cdr3_nt: TGCGCCAGCAGCTTGACAGGGGCAAGGGCCACTGAAGCTTTCTTT
cdr3_aa: CASSLTGARATEAFF

j_call: TRBJ2-5
cdr3_length: 17
d_call: TRBD2
clone_size: NA
v_call: TRBV4-2
cdr3_nt: TGTGCCAGCAGCGGCGGTGGGGCACTAGCGCTGGGGGAGACCCAGTACTTC
cdr3_aa: CASSGGGALALGETQYF

j_call: TRBJ2-2
cdr3_length: 14
d_call: NA
clone_size: NA
v_call: TRBV24-1
cdr3_nt: TGTGCCACCAGTGATTTCGTCACCCCCCGGGAGCTGTTTTTT
cdr3_aa: CATSDFVTPRELFF

j_call: TRBJ2-1
cdr3_length: 15
d_call: TRBD2
clone_size: NA
v_call: TRBV7-3
cdr3_nt: TGTGCCAGCAGTCTCGGACTAGCGGCAGACAATGAGCAGTTCTTC
cdr3_aa: CASSLGLAADNEQFF

j_call: TRBJ1-2
cdr3_length: 15
d_call: NA
clone_size: once
v_call: TRBV11-3
cdr3_nt: TGTGCCAGCAGCGATCCTTGGGGGGCGATCTATGGCTACACCTTC
cdr3_aa: CASSDPWGAIYGYTF

j_call: TRBJ2-7
cdr3_length: 11
d_call: NA
clone_size: NA
v_call: TRBV6-5
cdr3_nt: TGTGCCAGCAGTTACTTATACGAGCAGTACTTC
cdr3_aa: CASSYLYEQYF

j_call: TRBJ2-3
cdr3_length: 14
d_call: NA
clone_size: NA
v_call: TRBV3-1/TRBV3-2
cdr3_nt: TGTGCCAGCAGCCACATCTACGCTACAGATACGCAGTATTTT
cdr3_aa: CASSHIYATDTQYF

j_call: TRBJ2-2
cdr3_length: 15
d_call: NA
clone_size: NA
v_call: TRBV19
cdr3_nt: TGTGCCAGTAGTAGAGTCGTCGCGAACACCGGGGAGCTGTTTTTT
cdr3_aa: CASSRVVANTGELFF

j_call: TRBJ1-2
cdr3_length: 13
d_call: NA
clone_size: NA
v_call: TRBV19
cdr3_nt: TGTGCCAGTAGTCCCCCGGGACTGTCGGGCTACACCTTC
cdr3_aa: CASSPPGLSGYTF

j_call: TRBJ2-7
cdr3_length: 17
d_call: TRBD1
clone_size: NA
v_call: TRBV13
cdr3_nt: TGTGCCAGCAGCTTAGGATCTACCGGACAGGAGGACTACGAGCAGTACTTC
cdr3_aa: CASSLGSTGQEDYEQYF

j_call: TRBJ1-1
cdr3_length: 13
d_call: TRBD1
clone_size: NA
v_call: TRBV27
cdr3_nt: TGTGCCAGCAGGACAGGGGGGTTCACTGAAGCTTTCTTT
cdr3_aa: CASRTGGFTEAFF

j_call: TRBJ2-7
cdr3_length: 12
d_call: NA
clone_size: NA
v_call: TRBV5-3
cdr3_nt: TGTGCCAGAAGCTTGGAAAGAGACGAGCAGTACTTC
cdr3_aa: CARSLERDEQYF

j_call: TRBJ2-7
cdr3_length: 15
d_call: NA
clone_size: NA
v_call: TRBV28
cdr3_nt: TGTGCCAGCAGTTTAGTGGGTTCAGGCTCCTACGAGCAGTACTTC
cdr3_aa: CASSLVGSGSYEQYF

j_call: TRBJ2-2
cdr3_length: 16
d_call: NA
clone_size: NA
v_call: TRBV9
cdr3_nt: TGTGCCAGCAGCGTTCAAGCAGACGTACGGTCCGGGGAGCTGTTTTTT
cdr3_aa: CASSVQADVRSGELFF

j_call: TRBJ1-1
cdr3_length: 14
d_call: NA
clone_size: NA
v_call: TRBV6-2/TRBV6-3
cdr3_nt: TGTGCCAGCAGTTACAGGGGCGTGAACACTGAAGCTTTCTTT
cdr3_aa: CASSYRGVNTEAFF

j_call: TRBJ1-2
cdr3_length: 13
d_call: NA
clone_size: NA
v_call: TRBV5-6
cdr3_nt: TGTGCCAGCACTTTCGAGGGGCCTTATGGCTACACCTTC
cdr3_aa: CASTFEGPYGYTF

j_call: TRBJ2-1
cdr3_length: 14
d_call: TRBD1
clone_size: NA
v_call: TRBV29-1
cdr3_nt: TGCAGCGTTGGCCGGGACAGGGTTTCTGGTGAGCAGTTCTTC
cdr3_aa: CSVGRDRVSGEQFF

j_call: TRBJ2-4
cdr3_length: 17
d_call: TRBD1
clone_size: NA
v_call: TRBV27
cdr3_nt: TGTGCCAGCAGTCCGAGCCGGGACAGGGTCGTATTGGACATTCAGTACTTC
cdr3_aa: CASSPSRDRVVLDIQYF

j_call: TRBJ2-3
cdr3_length: 12
d_call: NA
clone_size: NA
v_call: TRBV24-1
cdr3_nt: TGTGCCACCAGGGACCTTACAGATACGCAGTATTTT
cdr3_aa: CATRDLTDTQYF

j_call: TRBJ2-1
cdr3_length: 16
d_call: NA
clone_size: NA
v_call: TRBV5-5
cdr3_nt: TGTGCCAGCAGCATAGGAAGGACTGTAACCTACAATGAGCAGTTCTTC
cdr3_aa: CASSIGRTVTYNEQFF

j_call: TRBJ2-3
cdr3_length: 14
d_call: TRBD2
clone_size: NA
v_call: TRBV5-1
cdr3_nt: TGCGCCAGCAGCTCCGGACTAGCAACAGATACGCAGTATTTT
cdr3_aa: CASSSGLATDTQYF

j_call: TRBJ2-5
cdr3_length: 16
d_call: TRBD2
clone_size: NA
v_call: TRBV7-3
cdr3_nt: TGTGCCAGCAGCCCGGGACTAGCGGGGGCCCAAGAGACCCAGTACTTC
cdr3_aa: CASSPGLAGAQETQYF

j_call: TRBJ1-5
cdr3_length: 13
d_call: NA
clone_size: NA
v_call: TRBV6-5
cdr3_nt: TGTGCCAGCAGTACGGGTGCTAATCAGCCCCAGCATTTT
cdr3_aa: CASSTGANQPQHF